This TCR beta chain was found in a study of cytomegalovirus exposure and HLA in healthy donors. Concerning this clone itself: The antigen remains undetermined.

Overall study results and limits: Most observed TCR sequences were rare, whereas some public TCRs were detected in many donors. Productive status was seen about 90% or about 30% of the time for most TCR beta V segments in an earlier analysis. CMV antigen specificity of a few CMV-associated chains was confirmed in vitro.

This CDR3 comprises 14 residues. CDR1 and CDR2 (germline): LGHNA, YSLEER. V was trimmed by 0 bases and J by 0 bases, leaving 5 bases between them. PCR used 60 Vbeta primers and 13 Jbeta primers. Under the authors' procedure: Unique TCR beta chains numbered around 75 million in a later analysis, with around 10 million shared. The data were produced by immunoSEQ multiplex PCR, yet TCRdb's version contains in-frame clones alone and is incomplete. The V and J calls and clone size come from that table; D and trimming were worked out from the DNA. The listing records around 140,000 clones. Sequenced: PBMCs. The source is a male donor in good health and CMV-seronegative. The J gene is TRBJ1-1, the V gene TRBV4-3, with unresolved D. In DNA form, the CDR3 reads TGCGCCAGCAGCCAAGACTCCCTGAACACTGAAGCTTTCTTT. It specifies CASSQDSLNTEAFF.